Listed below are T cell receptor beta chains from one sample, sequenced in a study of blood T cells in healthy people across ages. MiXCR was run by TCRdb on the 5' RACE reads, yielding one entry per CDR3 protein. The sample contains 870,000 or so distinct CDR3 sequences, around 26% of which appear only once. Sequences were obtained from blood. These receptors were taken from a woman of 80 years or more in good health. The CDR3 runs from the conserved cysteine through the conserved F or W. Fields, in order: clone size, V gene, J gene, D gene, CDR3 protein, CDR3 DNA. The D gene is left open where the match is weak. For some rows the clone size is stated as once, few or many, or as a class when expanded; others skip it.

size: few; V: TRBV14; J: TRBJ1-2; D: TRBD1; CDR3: CASSLLGQGARYTF; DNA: TGTGCCAGCAGCTTACTAGGACAGGGGGCTCGCTACACCTTC
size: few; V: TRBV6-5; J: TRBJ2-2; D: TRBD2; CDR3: CASSYTPTSGVVGELFF; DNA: TGTGCCAGCAGTTACACCCCGACTAGCGGGGTCGTCGGGGAGCTGTTTTTT
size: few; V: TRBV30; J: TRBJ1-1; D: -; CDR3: CACPPLGAFF; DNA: TGTGCCTGTCCCCCGTTGGGAGCTTTCTTT
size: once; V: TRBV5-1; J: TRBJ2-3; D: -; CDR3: CASSLFETARDTQYF; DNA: TGCGCCAGCAGCTTGTTTGAAACAGCAAGGGATACGCAGTATTTT
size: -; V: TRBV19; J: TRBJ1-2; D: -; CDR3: CASSISAATNYGYTF; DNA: TGTGCCAGTAGTATTTCGGCGGCAACCAACTATGGCTACACCTTC
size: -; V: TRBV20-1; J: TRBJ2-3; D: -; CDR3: CSARVGTRGTDTQYF; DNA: TGCAGTGCTAGAGTGGGGACCCGCGGCACAGATACGCAGTATTTT
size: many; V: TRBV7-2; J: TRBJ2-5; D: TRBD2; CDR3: CASSPRTGGTQYF; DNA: TGTGCCAGCAGCCCTAGGACGGGGGGGACCCAGTACTTC
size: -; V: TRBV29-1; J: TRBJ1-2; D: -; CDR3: CSVVRGRGVDGYTF; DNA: TGCAGCGTTGTCAGGGGCCGTGGGGTGGATGGCTACACCTTC
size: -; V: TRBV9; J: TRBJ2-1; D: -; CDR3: CASSDLRAQGLNEQFF; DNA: TGTGCCAGCAGCGATTTGAGAGCCCAAGGGTTGAATGAGCAGTTCTTC
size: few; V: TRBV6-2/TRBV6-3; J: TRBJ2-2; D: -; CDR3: CASSYLQKGGLFF; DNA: TGTGCCAGCAGCTATCTACAGAAAGGGGGGCTGTTTTTT
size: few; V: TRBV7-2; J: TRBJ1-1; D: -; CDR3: CASSLSTSEAFF; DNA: TGTGCCAGCAGCTTATCGACATCTGAAGCTTTCTTT
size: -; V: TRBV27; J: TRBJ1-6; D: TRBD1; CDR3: CASSSHGQGVKGIFLGNSPLHF; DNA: TGTGCCAGCAGCAGCCACGGACAGGGTGTTAAGGGAATATTTCTCGGGAATTCACCCCTCCACTTT